This entry lists 23 T cell receptor beta chains sequenced from one sample in a study of CD8 T cell repertoires and HIV-1 epitope variants. Their specific antigens are unknown. Profiling relied on immunoSEQ multiplex PCR, and the TCRdb table lists in-frame clones only, not all of them. The table shows 2,100 or so clones, with 72% occurring only once. Sequencing input: cultured CD8+ T cells derived from PBMCs. These receptor sequences come from a male donor with HIV.

The chain joins TRBV9 to TRBJ2-1, with TRBD2 matching over 13 bases. The CDR3 has 15 amino acids. J lost 10 bases, V lost 3 bases, and 7 bases had no gene match. Germline V lookup: CDR1 SGDLS, CDR2 YYNGEE. CDR3 nucleotide sequence: TGTGCCAGCAGCGGATCCGGGACTAGCGGGGTGGAGCAGTTCTTC. Translating it yields CASSGSGTSGVEQFF.

V usage is TRBV21-1 and J usage is TRBJ2-7; the DNA was not compared with TRBD1, the D call given in the table. TRBV21-1 represents a pseudogene. CDR3 size: 16 residues. As DNA, the CDR3 is TGTGCCAGCAGCAAATGGAAGGACAGGGAAGGAAGCGAGCAGTACTTC. Amino acid sequence: CASSKWKDREGSEQYF.

The genes are TRBV5-1 and TRBJ2-5; D might be TRBD1 or TRBD2, each matching 5 bases. V was pared by 5 bases and J by 5 bases, with 16 bases between. This CDR3 comprises 14 residues. CDR1 is SGHRS and CDR2 is YFSETQ in the germline V gene. The DNA of the CDR3 is TGCGCCAGCAGAATAGAGGGGATAGGGGAGACCCAGTACTTC. This translates into CASRIEGIGETQYF.

The chain joins TRBV5-1 to TRBJ2-5; TRBD1 aligns across 7 bases. The CDR3 spans 15 residues. Germline V lookup: CDR1 SGHRS, CDR2 YFSETQ. The trim removed 4 bases at V and 2 bases at J, leaving 8 bases unmatched. The CDR3 sequence: CASSPVSGQQETQYF. The CDR3 nucleotides read TGCGCCAGCAGCCCCGTTTCGGGACAGCAAGAGACCCAGTACTTC.

The rearrangement links TRBV7-6 to TRBJ2-1; 10 positions match TRBD2. Germline trimming cut 5 bases from V and 0 bases from J; bases unmatched to any gene: 7. The CDR3 length is 17 residues. The V gene's germline CDR1 is SGHVS and CDR2 FNYEAQ. CDR3 in amino acids: CASSRTSGLSSYNEQFF. As DNA, the CDR3 is TGTGCCAGCAGCCGGACTAGCGGCCTAAGCTCCTACAATGAGCAGTTCTTC.

The V call is TRBV9, the J call TRBJ2-1; possibly TRBD2 for D (5 bases). V shed 0 bases and J shed 5 bases, with 12 bases lying between them. The V gene's germline CDR1 is SGDLS and CDR2 YYNGEE. The CDR3 contains 15 residues. Here the CDR3 reads CASSVAGSPHNEQFF. CDR3 in DNA: TGTGCCAGCAGCGTAGCGGGGAGTCCTCACAATGAGCAGTTCTTC. Looking up the rest from reference TRBV9 and TRBJ2-1 gives the full variable domain: DSGVTQTPKHLITATGQRVTLRCSPRSGDLSVYWYQQSLDQGLQFLIQYYNGEERAKGNILERFSAQQFPDLHSELNLSSLELGDSALYFCASSVAGSPHNEQFFGPGTRLTVL.

This clone was seen more than once but under ten times. The chain uses TRBV28 and TRBJ1-1; TRBD1 is a possible D gene (6 bases). The V and J ends lost 6 bases and 1 base respectively, with 12 bases between them. The germline gives CDR1 MDHEN, CDR2 SYDVKM. This CDR3 region has 14 residues. This chain's CDR3 is CASRYSQGNTEAFF. In DNA form, the CDR3 reads TGTGCCAGCAGATACTCACAGGGGAACACTGAAGCTTTCTTT.

The chain links TRBV28 to TRBJ2-7; 10 bases agree with TRBD1. Germline CDR1 is MDHEN and CDR2 is SYDVKM. V shed 6 bases, J shed 3 bases, and the junction held 17 bases outside the gene matches. This CDR3 has 18 residues. In nucleotides, the CDR3 is TGTGCCAGCAGAAGCCTGGGACAGGGGTCAACTTCCTTCTACGAGCAGTACTTC. This gives the protein CASRSLGQGSTSFYEQYF.

This clone was recorded a few times. The rearrangement joins TRBV28 to TRBJ2-1, with TRBD2 matching 7 bases. Germline V gene data show CDR1 as MDHEN and CDR2 as SYDVKM. V dropped 6 bases and J dropped 15; count of bases not matched to a gene: 11. The CDR3 covers 12 residues. The CDR3: CASSRGSGDGFF. Here the CDR3 DNA reads TGTGCCAGCAGCCGGGGGAGCGGGGATGGGTTCTTC.

The chain combines TRBV28 with TRBJ2-3, with D possibly TRBD2 on 5 matching bases. The V gene lost 2 bases and the J gene lost 0 bases, with 9 bases spanning the gap. The CDR3 has 15 amino acids. Germline lookup yields CDR1 MDHEN and CDR2 SYDVKM. The CDR3 DNA sequence: TGTGCCAGCAGTTTAGGAGCGGTAAGCACAGATACGCAGTATTTT. Residues: CASSLGAVSTDTQYF. The entire variable domain, with the rest obtained from reference TRBV28 and TRBJ2-3, is as follows: DVKVTQSSRYLVKRTGEKVFLECVQDMDHENMFWYRQDPGLGLRLIYFSYDVKMKEKGDIPEGYSVSREKKERFSLILESASTNQTSMYLCASSLGAVSTDTQYFGPGTRLTVL.

V is TRBV5-6 and J is TRBJ2-2, with TRBD2 matching over 9 bases. The trim removed 2 bases at V and 6 bases at J, leaving 5 bases unmatched. This CDR3 has 15 amino acids. Germline CDR1 is SGHDT and CDR2 is YYEEEE. This chain's CDR3 is CASSLELAGAGELFF. In nucleotides, the CDR3 is TGTGCCAGCAGCTTAGAACTAGCGGGCGCCGGGGAGCTGTTTTTT.

This clone was seen a few times. The chain is built from TRBV30 and TRBJ1-1, with 8 nucleotides matching TRBD1. The CDR3 loop spans 15 amino acids. V lost 3 bases, J lost 6 bases, and 12 bases stayed unmatched. Germline-derived CDR1 and CDR2 are GTSNPN and SVGIG (reference sequence). CDR3 nucleotides: TGTGCCTGGAGAGATTTCGGACAGGGAGATCCTGAAGCTTTCTTT. Protein product: CAWRDFGQGDPEAFF.

This clone was detected a few times. V gene TRBV30 combines with J gene TRBJ1-2; 8 nucleotides agree with TRBD1. V was clipped by 8 bases and J by 4 bases; unmatched bases: 9. The V gene's germline CDR1 is GTSNPN and CDR2 SVGIG (reference sequence). The CDR3 loop spans 13 amino acids. CDR3 nucleotide sequence: TGTGCCCCTACAGGGGGGTCCTTCTATGGCTACACCTTC. This sequence encodes CAPTGGSFYGYTF.

J is TRBJ2-2 and V is TRBV28; TRBD2 is a possible D gene (6 bases). The germline V gene has CDR1 MDHEN and CDR2 SYDVKM. CDR3 size: 14 residues. The V gene lost 3 bases and the J gene lost 2 bases, with 7 bases spanning the gap. CDR3 region: CASSFGGNTGELFF. The CDR3 nucleotides read TGTGCCAGCAGTTTCGGGGGTAACACCGGGGAGCTGTTTTTT.

The genes are TRBV6-5 and TRBJ2-6; D unresolved. The V end was cut by 6 bases, the J end by 9 bases, with 9 bases between. The CDR3 is 12 amino acids. Per germline, CDR1 MNHEY and CDR2 SVGAGI. CDR3 nucleotides: TGTGCCAGCAGCCCCTCGGGCAACGTCCTGACTTTC. This translates into CASSPSGNVLTF.

This clone was seen a single time. The rearrangement uses TRBV28 and TRBJ2-7, with D perhaps matching TRBD1 or TRBD2 (5 bases each). This CDR3 spans 14 amino acids. The germline V and J ends were trimmed by 3 bases and 5 bases, with 14 bases remaining between them. CDR1 MDHEN and CDR2 SYDVKM come from the germline V gene. In DNA, the CDR3 is TGTGCCAGCAGTTTCGTATCAGGGACCGACGAGCAGTACTTC. Translation: CASSFVSGTDEQYF.

The chain carries TRBV9 and TRBJ2-3; possibly TRBD1 or TRBD2 for D (5 bases each). V lost 3 bases to trimming and J lost 0 bases, with 14 bases between them. Per germline, CDR1 SGDLS and CDR2 YYNGEE. CDR3 length: 16 amino acids. The CDR3 is CASSAPPGRSTDTQYF. Written as DNA, the CDR3 is TGTGCCAGCAGCGCCCCGCCGGGGCGAAGCACAGATACGCAGTATTTT.

This clone was picked up one time. The chain combines TRBV6-5 with TRBJ1-3; D is uncertain. Per germline, CDR1 MNHEY and CDR2 SVGAGI. The CDR3 is 16 amino acids. V lost 0 bases to trimming and J lost 1 base, with 10 bases between them. The CDR3 loop is CASSYSRQPSGNTIYF. CDR3 in DNA: TGTGCCAGCAGTTACTCGAGGCAGCCGTCTGGAAACACCATATATTTT.

This clone was counted only a few times. V is TRBV6-5 and J is TRBJ2-7; 7 positions agree with TRBD1. CDR3 size: 14 residues. Germline CDR1 is MNHEY and CDR2 is SVGAGI. With 2 bases clipped from V and 0 bases from J, the junction kept 1 base outside the gene matches. In DNA, the CDR3 is TGTGCCAGCAGTTACCGGACAGGCTCCTACGAGCAGTACTTC. Translated, it gives CASSYRTGSYEQYF.

The table lists this clone with a count of one. This sequence joins TRBV11-3 and TRBJ2-1; 8 positions agree with TRBD2. The V gene end was trimmed by 1 base and the J gene end by 6 bases; junction bases not matched to a gene: 2. Germline V gene lookup returns CDR1 SGHNT and CDR2 YENEEA. The CDR3 contains 14 residues. As DNA, the CDR3 is TGTGCCAGCAGCTTAGCGGGAGGGACCAATGAGCAGTTCTTC. Translated: CASSLAGGTNEQFF.

The V and J genes are TRBV28 and TRBJ1-5, with a tentative D call TRBD1 (5 bases). Deletions cut 2 bases from V and 0 bases from J, with 8 bases between. Germline CDR1 MDHEN, CDR2 SYDVKM. This CDR3 comprises 15 residues. For the CDR3, the DNA is TGTGCCAGCAGTTTAGGGACTGATAGCAATCAGCCCCAGCATTTT. Protein: CASSLGTDSNQPQHF.

V and J are TRBV6-1 and TRBJ2-5; 8 nucleotides match TRBD2. CDR1 MNHNS and CDR2 SASEGT come from the germline V gene. This CDR3 is 14 amino acids long. The ends lost 2 bases at V and 4 bases at J; junction bases unmatched: 3. The CDR3 DNA reads as TGTGCCAGCAGTGAATTTCTAGCGGGAGAGACCCAGTACTTC. Translating it yields CASSEFLAGETQYF.

This clone was seen a few times. This chain joins TRBV28 and TRBJ2-7; D perhaps matches TRBD1 (8 bases). The CDR3 totals 13 residues. Trimming removed 3 bases from V and 11 bases from J, with 17 bases in between. Germline values: CDR1 MDHEN, CDR2 SYDVKM. The CDR3 sequence is CASSFRGETGEYF. The CDR3 DNA sequence: TGTGCCAGCAGTTTTCGGGGGGAGACAGGGGAGTACTTC. The whole variable domain, remainder taken from reference TRBV28 and TRBJ2-7, is DVKVTQSSRYLVKRTGEKVFLECVQDMDHENMFWYRQDPGLGLRLIYFSYDVKMKEKGDIPEGYSVSREKKERFSLILESASTNQTSMYLCASSFRGETGEYFGPGTRLTVT.